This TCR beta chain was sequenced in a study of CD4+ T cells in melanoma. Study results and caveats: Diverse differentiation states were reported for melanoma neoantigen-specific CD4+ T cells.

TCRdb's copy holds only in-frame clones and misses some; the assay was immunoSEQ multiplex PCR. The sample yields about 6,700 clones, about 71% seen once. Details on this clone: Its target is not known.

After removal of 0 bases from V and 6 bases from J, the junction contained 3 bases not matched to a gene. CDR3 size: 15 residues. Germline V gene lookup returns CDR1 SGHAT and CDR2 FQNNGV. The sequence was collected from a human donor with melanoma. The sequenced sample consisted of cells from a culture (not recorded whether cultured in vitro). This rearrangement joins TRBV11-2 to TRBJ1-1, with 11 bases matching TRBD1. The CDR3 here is CASSLEGQGVAEAFF. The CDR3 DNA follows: TGTGCCAGCAGCTTAGAGGGACAGGGGGTTGCTGAAGCTTTCTTT.